This T cell receptor (beta chain) was captured by sequencing in a study of T cell clones after liver transplantation. Study details: Three of eight recipients were HCV-positive; others had non-autoimmune, non-viral indications. At least one year of complete immunosuppression withdrawal without enzymes over twice normal defined tolerance.

This table comes from immunoSEQ multiplex PCR, and its TCRdb copy is limited to in-frame clones, with some not included. Among 65,000 to 90,000 clones listed, 90% were seen once. This CDR3 contains 17 residues. Germline-derived CDR1 and CDR2 are LGHNA and YSLEER. The rearrangement uses TRBV4-3 and TRBJ2-5, with 12 nucleotides matching TRBD2. Judging by the DNA end, TRBJ2-7 fits better; the J call may be wrong. The material sequenced was CD4+ T cells from blood, taken before liver transplant. The sequence was collected from a human donor who received a liver transplant. The CDR3 protein is CASSPGRLAGDIYEQYF. The CDR3 DNA reads TGCGCCAGCAGCCCAGGCCGACTAGCGGGAGATATATACGAGCAGTACTTC.